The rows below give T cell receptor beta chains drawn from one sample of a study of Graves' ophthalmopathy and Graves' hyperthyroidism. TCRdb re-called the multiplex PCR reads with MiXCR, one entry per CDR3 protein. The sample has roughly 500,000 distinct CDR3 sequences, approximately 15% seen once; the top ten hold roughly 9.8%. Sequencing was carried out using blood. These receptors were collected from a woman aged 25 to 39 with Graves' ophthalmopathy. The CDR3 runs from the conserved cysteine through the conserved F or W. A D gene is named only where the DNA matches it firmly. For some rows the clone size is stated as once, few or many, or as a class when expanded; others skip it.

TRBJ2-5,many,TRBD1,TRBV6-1,CASSEPGTGSVETQYF,TGTGCCAGCAGCGAACCCGGGACAGGGAGTGTGGAGACCCAGTACTTC
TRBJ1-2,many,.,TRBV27,CASSLSPPRQEYGYTF,TGTGCCAGCAGTTTATCGCCCCCCCGGCAGGAGTATGGCTACACCTTC
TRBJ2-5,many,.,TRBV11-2,CASSLAPTGWETQYF,TGTGCCAGCAGCTTAGCCCCGACAGGATGGGAGACCCAGTACTTC
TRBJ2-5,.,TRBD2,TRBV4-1,CASSGPGLAASWETQYF,TGCGCCAGCAGCGGCCCGGGACTAGCGGCCTCCTGGGAGACCCAGTACTTC
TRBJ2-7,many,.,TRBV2,CASSEGSNSPHYEQYF,TGTGCCAGCAGTGAAGGTTCCAACTCGCCCCACTACGAGCAGTACTTC
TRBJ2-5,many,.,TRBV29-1,CSVHRTVRETQYF,TGCAGCGTTCATAGGACAGTCCGAGAGACCCAGTACTTC
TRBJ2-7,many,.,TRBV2,CASSERPWSSYEQYF,TGTGCCAGCAGTGAACGTCCGTGGAGCTCCTACGAGCAGTACTTC
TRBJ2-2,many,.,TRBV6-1,CAGKSRITGELFF,TGTGCCGGGAAATCTAGAATAACCGGGGAGCTGTTTTTT
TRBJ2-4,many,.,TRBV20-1,CSARTTAKNIQYF,TGCAGTGCTCGTACGACAGCCAAAAACATTCAGTACTTC
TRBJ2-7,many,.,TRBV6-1,CASSDGGFDEQYF,TGTGCCAGCAGTGACGGTGGTTTTGACGAGCAGTACTTC
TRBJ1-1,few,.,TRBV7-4,CASSRQMGTEAFF,TGTGCCAGCAGCCGGCAGATGGGGACTGAAGCTTTCTTT
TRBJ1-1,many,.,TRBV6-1,CASRETVNTEAFF,TGTGCCAGCAGAGAGACGGTGAACACTGAAGCTTTCTTT
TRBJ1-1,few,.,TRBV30,CAWTGSPLNAFF,TGTGCCTGGACGGGGAGCCCACTGAACGCTTTCTTT
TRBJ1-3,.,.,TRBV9,CASSVDVRSSGNTIYF,TGTGCCAGCAGCGTAGATGTCCGGTCCTCTGGAAACACCATATATTTT
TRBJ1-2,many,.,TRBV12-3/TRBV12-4,CASSPGSAYYGYTF,TGTGCCAGCAGTCCAGGCTCGGCTTACTATGGCTACACCTTC
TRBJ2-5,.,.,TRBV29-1,CSAERENQETQYF,TGCAGCGCTGAAAGGGAGAATCAAGAGACCCAGTACTTC
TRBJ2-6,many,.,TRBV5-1,CASRLAETSGANVLTF,TGCGCCAGCAGGTTGGCAGAGACCTCTGGGGCCAACGTCCTGACTTTC
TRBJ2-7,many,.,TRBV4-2,CASSQGPGDQSYEQYF,TGTGCCAGCAGCCAAGGCCCCGGGGACCAATCCTACGAGCAGTACTTC
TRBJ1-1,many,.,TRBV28,CASSLTPGDTEAFF,TGTGCCAGCAGTTTGACCCCCGGGGACACTGAAGCTTTCTTT
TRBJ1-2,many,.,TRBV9,CASSVGDDYGYTF,TGTGCCAGCAGCGTGGGGGATGACTATGGCTACACCTTC
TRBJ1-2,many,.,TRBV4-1,CASSQGGSYGYTF,TGCGCCAGCAGCCAAGGGGGCAGCTATGGCTACACCTTC
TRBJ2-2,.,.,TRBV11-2,CASSLSSGAGAGELFF,TGTGCCAGCAGCTTATCCTCGGGAGCTGGGGCCGGGGAGCTGTTTTTT
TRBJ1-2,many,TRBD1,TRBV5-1,CASSYGQGGYTF,TGCGCCAGCAGTTACGGACAGGGCGGCTACACCTTC
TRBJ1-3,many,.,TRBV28,CASSPPRDLFGNTIYF,TGTGCCAGCAGTCCACCCAGGGATCTGTTTGGAAACACCATATATTTT
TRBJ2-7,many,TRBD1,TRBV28,CASSLLGDRDDEQYF,TGTGCCAGCAGCCTCTTAGGGGACAGGGACGACGAGCAGTACTTC
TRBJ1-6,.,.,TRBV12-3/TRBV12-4,CASSLGRVGSPLHF,TGTGCCAGCAGTTTGGGTAGGGTCGGGTCACCCCTCCACTTT
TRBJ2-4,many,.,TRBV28,CASSSLATLEGIQYF,TGTGCCAGCAGTTCCCTGGCGACCCTTGAAGGCATTCAGTACTTC
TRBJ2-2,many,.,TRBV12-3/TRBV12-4,CASSPPRPTGELFF,TGTGCCAGCAGTCCACCCCGACCCACCGGGGAGCTGTTTTTT
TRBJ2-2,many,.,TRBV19,CASTTGTATGELFF,TGTGCCAGTACCACCGGGACGGCCACCGGGGAGCTGTTTTTT
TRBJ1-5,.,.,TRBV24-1,CATSESGRGGQPQRF,TGTGCCACCAGTGAGTCAGGGCGCGGGGGTCAGCCCCAGCGTTTT
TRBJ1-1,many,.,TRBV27,CASSLSALGTEAFF,TGTGCCAGCAGTTTATCGGCCCTGGGCACTGAAGCTTTCTTT
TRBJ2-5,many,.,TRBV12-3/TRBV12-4,CASSFDDDRAQETQYF,TGTGCCAGCAGTTTTGATGACGACCGGGCCCAAGAGACCCAGTACTTC
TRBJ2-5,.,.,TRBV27,CASRQVEGETQYF,TGTGCCAGCAGGCAGGTGGAGGGGGAGACCCAGTACTTC
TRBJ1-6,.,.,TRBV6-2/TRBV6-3,CASSYGPAGNSPLHF,TGTGCCAGCAGTTACGGTCCCGCCGGCAACTCACCCCTCCACTTT
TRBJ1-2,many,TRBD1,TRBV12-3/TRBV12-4,CASSNPTGYYGYTF,TGTGCCAGCAGCAATCCGACAGGGTACTATGGCTACACCTTC
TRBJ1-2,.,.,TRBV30,CAWSDRDGYTF,TGTGCCTGGAGTGACAGGGACGGCTACACCTTC
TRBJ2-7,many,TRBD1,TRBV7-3,CASSPHGQGYEQYF,TGTGCCAGCAGCCCACACGGACAGGGCTACGAGCAGTACTTC
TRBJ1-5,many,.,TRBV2,CASREGGYQPQHF,TGTGCCAGCAGGGAGGGAGGGTACCAGCCCCAGCATTTT
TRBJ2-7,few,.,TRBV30,CAWSQDWYYEQYF,TGTGCCTGGAGTCAGGACTGGTACTACGAGCAGTACTTC
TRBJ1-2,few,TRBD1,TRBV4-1,CASSQDTGDYGYTF,TGCGCCAGCAGCCAAGATACAGGGGATTATGGCTACACCTTC
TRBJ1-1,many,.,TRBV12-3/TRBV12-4,CASSSDQGMENTEAFF,TGTGCCAGCAGTTCCGACCAAGGGATGGAGAACACTGAAGCTTTCTTT
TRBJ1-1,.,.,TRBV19,CASSGSWGNTEAFF,TGTGCCAGTAGTGGGTCGTGGGGGAACACTGAAGCTTTCTTT
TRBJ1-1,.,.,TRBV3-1,CASSQTDQASTEAFF,TGTGCCAGCAGCCAGACAGACCAGGCATCCACTGAAGCTTTCTTT
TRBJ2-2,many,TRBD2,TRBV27,CASQRGGIGELFF,TGTGCTTCCCAGCGGGGGGGCATCGGGGAGCTGTTTTTT
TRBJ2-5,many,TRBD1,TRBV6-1,CASSTPDRDVQETQYF,TGTGCCAGCAGTACCCCTGACAGGGACGTACAAGAGACCCAGTACTTC
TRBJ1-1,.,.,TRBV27,CASSPPGYTEAFF,TGTGCCAGCAGCCCCCCAGGGTATACTGAAGCTTTCTTT
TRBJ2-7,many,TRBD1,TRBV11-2,CASSSQTGGSYEQYF,TGTGCCAGCAGCTCCCAGACAGGGGGCTCCTACGAGCAGTACTTC
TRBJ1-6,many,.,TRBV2,CASRDPTNYSPLHF,TGTGCCAGCAGGGATCCGACAAACTATTCACCCCTCCACTTT
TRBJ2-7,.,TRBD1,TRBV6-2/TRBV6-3,CASSYSYRDRDNSYEQYF,TGTGCCAGCAGTTACTCCTACCGGGACAGGGATAACTCCTACGAGCAGTACTTC
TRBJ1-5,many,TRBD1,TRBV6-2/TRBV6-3,CASSLYDRVRGGNQPQHF,TGTGCCAGCAGCCTATACGACAGGGTACGGGGAGGCAATCAGCCCCAGCATTTT
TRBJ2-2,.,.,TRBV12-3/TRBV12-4,CASSLGVVSRGELFF,TGTGCCAGCAGCTTGGGGGTCGTCAGCAGAGGGGAGCTGTTTTTT
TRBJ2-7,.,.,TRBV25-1,CASRSAGTYEQYF,TGTGCCAGCAGGTCTGCTGGGACCTACGAGCAGTACTTC
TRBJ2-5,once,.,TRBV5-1,CASSRGSQQETQYF,TGCGCCAGCAGCCGCGGCAGCCAACAAGAGACCCAGTACTTC
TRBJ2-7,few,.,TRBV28,CASSRQLEVIGAEQYF,TGTGCCAGCAGCCGCCAACTAGAAGTCATTGGGGCCGAGCAGTACTTC
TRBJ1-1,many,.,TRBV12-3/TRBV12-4,CASSLAGPKYTEAFF,TGTGCCAGCAGTTTAGCGGGACCGAAATACACTGAAGCTTTCTTT
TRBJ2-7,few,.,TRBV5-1,CASSLGQGTFYEQYF,TGCGCCAGCAGCTTGGGCCAGGGGACGTTCTACGAGCAGTACTTC
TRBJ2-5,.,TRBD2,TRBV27,CASSPRPAGVGTQYF,TGTGCCAGCAGCCCGCGCCCAGCGGGGGTGGGGACCCAGTACTTC
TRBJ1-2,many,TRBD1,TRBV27,CASSTNRGHYGYTF,TGTGCCAGCAGTACTAACAGGGGGCATTATGGCTACACCTTC
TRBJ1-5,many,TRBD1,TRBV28,CASILDRFSNQPQHF,TGTGCCAGCATTCTGGACAGGTTCAGCAATCAGCCCCAGCATTTT
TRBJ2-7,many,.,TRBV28,CASSLFQGFSYEQYF,TGTGCCAGCAGTTTATTCCAGGGGTTTTCCTACGAGCAGTACTTC